A selection of T cell receptor beta chains follows, all from one sample in a study of cytomegalovirus exposure and HLA in healthy donors. The data were produced by immunoSEQ multiplex PCR, yet TCRdb's version contains in-frame clones alone and is incomplete. The table has some 170,000 clones, around 64% seen once. The material sequenced was PBMCs. Source of these receptors: a woman aged 25-40 years in good health and CMV-seronegative. Both conserved end residues are part of each CDR3. D genes are given only for firm matches. Clone size is not always given. Where it is, it says once, few, many or a class for expanded clones.

CASSVMGTAEPGGYTF	TGTGCCAGCAGCGTAATGGGGACAGCCGAGCCGGGGGGCTACACCTTC	TRBD1	NA	TRBV9	TRBJ1-2
CASSQGLLESYGYTF	TGTGCCAGCAGCCAGGGTTTATTAGAAAGCTATGGCTACACCTTC	NA	NA	TRBV5-4	TRBJ1-2
CASSPDRMNTEAFF	TGTGCCAGCAGTCCTGACAGGATGAACACTGAAGCTTTCTTT	NA	NA	TRBV6-5	TRBJ1-1
CASSSGTYEQYF	TGTGCTAGCAGCTCGGGGACTTACGAGCAGTACTTC	NA	NA	TRBV7-7	TRBJ2-7
CASSQGRLAGGPTGELFF	TGCGCCAGCAGCCAAGGGCGTCTAGCGGGAGGGCCAACCGGGGAGCTGTTTTTT	TRBD2	NA	TRBV4-3	TRBJ2-2
CASSLEGTGYSYEQYF	TGTGCCAGCAGCTTAGAGGGGACAGGGTACTCCTACGAGCAGTACTTC	TRBD1	few	TRBV7-2	TRBJ2-7
CSSSSGGYEQYF	TGTTCCAGCAGCTCGGGTGGTTACGAGCAGTACTTC	NA	NA	TRBV7-9	TRBJ2-7
CASSSGSTYEQYF	TGTGCCAGCAGTTCTGGCAGTACCTACGAGCAGTACTTC	NA	NA	TRBV27	TRBJ2-7
CAISETGQNTGELFF	TGTGCCATCAGTGAGACGGGACAGAACACCGGGGAGCTGTTTTTT	NA	few	TRBV10-3	TRBJ2-2
CASSFRGLATGELFF	TGTGCCAGCAGCTTCAGGGGGCTGGCCACCGGGGAGCTGTTTTTT	TRBD1	NA	TRBV9	TRBJ2-2
CASSRQGISGNTIYF	TGTGCCAGCAGTCGACAGGGAATTTCTGGAAACACCATATATTTT	TRBD1	NA	TRBV2	TRBJ1-3
CASSQDSSAQTQLHF	TGTGCCAGCAGCCAAGATTCGTCCGCTCAGACACAACTCCACTTT	NA	few	TRBV4-2	TRBJ1-6
CASSLGGEKLFF	TGTGCCAGCAGCTTGGGGGGGGAAAAACTGTTTTTT	NA	NA	TRBV28	TRBJ1-4
CASSAGQTDTQYF	TGTGCCAGCAGTGCGGGACAGACAGATACGCAGTATTTT	TRBD1	NA	TRBV2	TRBJ2-3
CASSLARLAGLREQYF	TGTGCCAGCAGCTTAGCCAGACTAGCGGGACTGAGAGAGCAGTACTTC	TRBD2	few	TRBV7-8	TRBJ2-7